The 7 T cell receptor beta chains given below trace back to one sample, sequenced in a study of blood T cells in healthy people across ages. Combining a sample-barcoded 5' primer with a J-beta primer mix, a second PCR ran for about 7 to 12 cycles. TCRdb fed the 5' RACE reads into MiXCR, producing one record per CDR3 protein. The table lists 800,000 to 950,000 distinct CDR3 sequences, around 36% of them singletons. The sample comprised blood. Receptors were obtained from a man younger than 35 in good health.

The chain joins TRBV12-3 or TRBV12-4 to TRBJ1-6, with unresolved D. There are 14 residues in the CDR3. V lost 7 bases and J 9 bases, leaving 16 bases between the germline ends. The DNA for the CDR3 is TGTGCCAGCACCTCGCCCCAGGCAATTTCACCCCTCCACTTT. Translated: CASTSPQAISPLHF.

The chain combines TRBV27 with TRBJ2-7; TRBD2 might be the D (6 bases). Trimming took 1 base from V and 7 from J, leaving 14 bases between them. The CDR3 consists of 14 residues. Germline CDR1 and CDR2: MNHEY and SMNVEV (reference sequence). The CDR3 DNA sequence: TGTGCCAGCAGTTTATTTGGGGGGAGCAATGAGCAGTACTTC. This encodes CASSLFGGSNEQYF.

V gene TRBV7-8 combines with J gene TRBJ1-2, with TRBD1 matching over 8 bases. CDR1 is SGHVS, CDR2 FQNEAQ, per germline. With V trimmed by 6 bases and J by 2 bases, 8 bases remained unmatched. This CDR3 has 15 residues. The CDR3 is CASSYGTGRNYGYTF. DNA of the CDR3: TGTGCCAGCAGTTACGGGACAGGTCGGAACTATGGCTACACCTTC.

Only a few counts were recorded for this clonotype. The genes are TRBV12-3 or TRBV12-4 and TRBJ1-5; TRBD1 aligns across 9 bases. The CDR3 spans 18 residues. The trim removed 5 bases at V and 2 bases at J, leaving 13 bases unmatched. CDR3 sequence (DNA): TGTGCCAGCAGTGGGACAGGGATCCCCTTAGCCGGCAATCAGCCCCAGCATTTT. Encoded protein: CASSGTGIPLAGNQPQHF.

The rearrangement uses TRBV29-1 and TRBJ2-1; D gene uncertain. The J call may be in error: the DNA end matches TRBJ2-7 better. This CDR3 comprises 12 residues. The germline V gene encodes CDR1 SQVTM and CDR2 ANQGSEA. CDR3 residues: CSVEAPSNEQYF. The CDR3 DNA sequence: TGCAGCGTTGAGGCCCCATCCAATGAGCAGTACTTC.

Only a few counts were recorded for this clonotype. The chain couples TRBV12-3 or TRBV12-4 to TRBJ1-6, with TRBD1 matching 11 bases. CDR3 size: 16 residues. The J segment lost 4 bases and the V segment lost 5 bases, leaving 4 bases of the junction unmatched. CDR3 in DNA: TGTGCCAGCAGTATCGGGACAGGGGGATATAATTCACCCCTCCACTTT. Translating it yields CASSIGTGGYNSPLHF.

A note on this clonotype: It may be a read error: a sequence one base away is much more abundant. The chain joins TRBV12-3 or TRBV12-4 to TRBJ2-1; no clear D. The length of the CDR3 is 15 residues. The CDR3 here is CASSPLRSSYDEQFF. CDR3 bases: TGTGCCAGCAGCCCCCTCAGGAGCTCCTACGATGAGCAGTTCTTC.